These T cell receptor beta chains were read from a single sample in a study of spatial heterogeneity in lung cancer. In TCRdb, the 5' RACE reads were re-called with MiXCR into one record per CDR3 protein. The repertoire consists of 20,000 to 25,000 distinct CDR3 sequences, with about 4.4% occurring once and the leading ten covering 7.5% to 10%. Sequencing used lung tumor tissue, obtained at surgery. The origin of the receptors is a male donor with early-stage non-small cell lung cancer. CDR3s include the opening cysteine and the closing phenylalanine or tryptophan. A D gene is named only where the DNA matches it firmly. Expanded clones get a size class; other rows say once, few or many, or leave the size out.

J gene,V gene,CDR3 length,D gene,clone size,CDR3 protein,CDR3 DNA
TRBJ2-3,TRBV19,17,.,many,CASSSFGGAVSTDTQYF,TGTGCCAGTAGTAGCTTTGGGGGGGCGGTTTCCACAGATACGCAGTATTTT
TRBJ2-3,TRBV6-1,16,TRBD2,many,CASSTRTSGDLDTQYF,TGTGCCAGCAGTACTCGGACTAGCGGGGACCTAGATACGCAGTATTTT
TRBJ2-2,TRBV7-3,12,TRBD1,many,CASSFDRGMLFF,TGTGCCAGCAGCTTTGACAGGGGAATGCTGTTTTTT
TRBJ2-3,TRBV7-2,14,.,many,CASSLDPSTDTQYF,TGTGCCAGCAGCTTAGACCCTAGCACAGATACGCAGTATTTT
TRBJ2-2,TRBV5-6,14,.,.,CASSLTSGTGELFF,TGTGCCAGCAGCTTGACGAGCGGTACCGGGGAGCTGTTTTTT
TRBJ1-1,TRBV7-2,15,.,medium-sized,CASSSQYSGVTEAFF,TGTGCCAGCAGCTCGCAATACTCAGGGGTCACTGAAGCTTTCTTT
TRBJ2-1,TRBV5-1,15,.,few,CASSLDPGIGDEQFF,TGCGCCAGCAGCTTGGATCCAGGGATTGGGGATGAGCAGTTCTTC
TRBJ1-1,TRBV28,14,.,many,CASRVNRWNTEAFF,TGTGCCAGCAGGGTCAACAGGTGGAACACTGAAGCTTTCTTT
TRBJ2-7,TRBV29-1,15,TRBD1,.,CSVCPRGTGSYEQYF,TGCAGCGTATGCCCTAGGGGGACAGGTTCATACGAGCAGTACTTC
TRBJ2-7,TRBV28,11,.,many,CASSERDEQYF,TGTGCCAGCAGCGAGAGGGACGAGCAGTACTTC
TRBJ2-1,TRBV6-2/TRBV6-3,13,.,many,CASHRSLNNEQFF,TGTGCCAGCCACAGGTCTCTTAACAATGAGCAGTTCTTC
TRBJ1-4,TRBV6-1,11,.,many,CASSESEKLFF,TGTGCCAGCAGTGAAAGTGAAAAACTGTTTTTT
TRBJ1-4,TRBV7-2,18,.,many,CASSLDSGRGVTNEKLFF,TGTGCCAGCAGCTTAGATTCGGGACGAGGGGTAACTAATGAAAAACTGTTTTTT
TRBJ2-1,TRBV4-3,20,TRBD2,many,CASSQDSPPGGRGIWGEQFF,TGCGCCAGCAGCCAAGATAGTCCCCCAGGCGGGAGGGGGATTTGGGGTGAGCAGTTCTTC
TRBJ1-2,TRBV20-1,13,.,many,CSAIGGTTYGYTF,TGCAGTGCTATAGGAGGGACGACATATGGCTACACCTTC
TRBJ2-1,TRBV4-1,11,.,many,CASVEGGEQFF,TGCGCCAGCGTCGAGGGGGGTGAGCAGTTCTTC
TRBJ1-5,TRBV28,16,TRBD1,many,CASSSRQGIPNQPQHF,TGTGCCAGCAGTTCCCGACAGGGTATCCCCAATCAGCCCCAGCATTTT
TRBJ2-3,TRBV19,14,TRBD1,few,CASSIGTGFHTQYF,TGTGCCAGTAGTATAGGGACAGGGTTCCATACGCAGTATTTT
TRBJ2-7,TRBV5-1,15,TRBD2,many,CASTPTSGVNHEQYF,TGCGCCAGCACCCCGACTAGCGGGGTAAACCACGAGCAGTACTTC
TRBJ2-3,TRBV12-3/TRBV12-4,12,TRBD2,few,CASRGTSPTQYF,TGTGCCAGCAGAGGGACTAGCCCTACGCAGTATTTT
TRBJ2-7,TRBV10-2,12,.,many,CASSESGYEQYF,TGCGCCAGCAGTGAGTCCGGCTACGAGCAGTACTTC
TRBJ2-3,TRBV10-3,16,TRBD1,many,CAISESRDSPKDTQYF,TGTGCCATCAGTGAGTCTCGGGACAGTCCTAAAGATACGCAGTATTTT
TRBJ2-3,TRBV20-1,13,.,few,CSARQAGADTQYF,TGCAGTGCTCGACAGGCTGGGGCAGATACGCAGTATTTT
TRBJ2-7,TRBV20-1,10,.,many,CSVGAYEQYF,TGCAGTGTTGGCGCCTACGAGCAGTACTTC
TRBJ1-6,TRBV14,16,TRBD1,.,CASSRAMDRGYSPLHF,TGTGCCAGCAGCCGGGCAATGGACAGGGGGTATTCACCCCTCCACTTT
TRBJ2-2,TRBV12-3/TRBV12-4,12,.,many,CASSFLFGELFF,TGTGCCAGCAGTTTTTTGTTCGGGGAGCTGTTTTTT
TRBJ1-2,TRBV29-1,13,.,many,CSVDMREGYGYTF,TGCAGCGTAGACATGAGGGAGGGCTATGGCTACACCTTC
TRBJ2-5,TRBV2,13,.,few,CASSDRPAETQYF,TGTGCCAGCAGTGATCGACCGGCGGAGACCCAGTACTTC
TRBJ1-5,TRBV28,15,TRBD1,many,CASTPTDRGFQPQHF,TGTGCCAGCACCCCTACCGACAGGGGCTTCCAGCCCCAGCATTTT
TRBJ2-7,TRBV6-5,11,.,many,CASSNRLEQYF,TGTGCCAGCAGTAATAGACTAGAGCAGTACTTC
TRBJ2-3,TRBV7-2,18,.,many,CASSLMSSGLRGTDTQYF,TGTGCCAGCAGCTTAATGTCCTCCGGCCTCCGTGGCACAGATACGCAGTATTTT
TRBJ2-6,TRBV15,16,.,many,CATNSLRGSGANVLTF,TGTGCCACCAACAGCCTCCGAGGATCTGGGGCCAACGTCCTGACTTTC
TRBJ1-1,TRBV29-1,14,TRBD1,medium-sized,CSGIPRQGGTEAFF,TGCAGCGGTATACCGCGACAGGGCGGGACTGAAGCTTTCTTT
TRBJ2-7,TRBV6-6,12,.,many,CASSYWDGGQYF,TGTGCCAGCAGTTACTGGGACGGGGGGCAGTACTTC
TRBJ1-1,TRBV10-3,11,.,.,CATQRDGEAFF,TGTGCCACCCAGAGGGACGGTGAAGCTTTCTTT
TRBJ2-7,TRBV20-1,14,.,many,CSVKRPGRSYEQYF,TGCAGTGTTAAGAGGCCAGGGAGATCTTACGAGCAGTACTTC
TRBJ2-7,TRBV7-3,12,.,.,CASKGWTDEQYF,TGTGCATCCAAGGGGTGGACCGACGAGCAGTACTTC
TRBJ2-3,TRBV20-1,14,TRBD2,many,CSARKTSGTDTQYF,TGCAGTGCTAGAAAGACTAGCGGCACAGATACGCAGTATTTT
TRBJ2-7,TRBV20-1,15,.,many,CSAIGSLMVSYEQYF,TGCAGTGCGATAGGAAGCTTAATGGTCTCCTACGAGCAGTACTTC
TRBJ2-7,TRBV2,13,TRBD1,many,CASQTGKPYEQYF,TGTGCCAGCCAGACAGGGAAGCCCTACGAGCAGTACTTC
TRBJ1-1,TRBV3-1,12,.,.,CATGTFDAEAFF,TGTGCCACTGGGACATTTGACGCTGAAGCTTTCTTT
TRBJ2-7,TRBV9,14,.,many,CASSARGGDWEQYF,TGTGCCAGCAGCGCGAGAGGGGGGGACTGGGAGCAGTACTTC
TRBJ2-1,TRBV4-2,16,TRBD2,many,CASSLETSGGYNEQFF,TGTGCCAGCAGCCTGGAGACTAGCGGGGGATACAATGAGCAGTTCTTC
TRBJ2-7,TRBV18,11,.,.,CASSPQNEQYF,TGTGCCAGCTCACCACAGAACGAGCAGTACTTC
TRBJ1-1,TRBV7-9,15,.,many,CASSGTVTWGTEAFF,TGTGCCAGCAGCGGGACGGTAACCTGGGGCACTGAAGCTTTCTTT
TRBJ2-1,TRBV24-1,17,TRBD2,many,CATSDLPGGGKNNEQFF,TGTGCCACCAGTGATTTACCCGGCGGGGGGAAGAACAATGAGCAGTTCTTC
TRBJ2-6,TRBV7-2,15,.,many,CASSLAKQKTNVLTF,TGTGCCAGCAGCTTAGCTAAGCAGAAGACCAACGTCCTGACTTTC
TRBJ1-2,TRBV20-1,15,TRBD1,many,CSAHALDRGPVSYTF,TGCAGTGCTCATGCCCTTGACAGGGGGCCTGTCAGCTACACCTTC
TRBJ2-1,TRBV20-1,15,TRBD1,medium-sized,CSALAVTGSRWEQFF,TGCAGTGCCCTAGCTGTGACAGGGTCTCGTTGGGAGCAGTTCTTC
TRBJ1-1,TRBV3-1,12,.,many,CASSQANTEAFF,TGTGCCAGCAGCCAGGCGAACACTGAAGCTTTCTTT
TRBJ2-7,TRBV30,14,TRBD1,medium-sized,CACKSDRASYEQYF,TGTGCCTGCAAATCGGACAGGGCCTCCTACGAGCAGTACTTC
TRBJ2-7,TRBV6-5,13,.,many,CASSYSRTYEQYF,TGTGCCAGCAGTTACTCGAGAACATACGAGCAGTACTTC